This note documents a single T cell receptor beta chain sequence. What it recognizes is unknown. The data originate from a study of beta chain features in type 1 diabetes. Study findings and constraints: Within each of all four CD4+ subsets, Type 1 diabetes patients had TCRB CDR3s that were moderately but significantly shorter. Sequencing the cDNA could make cells with high TCR expression show up more than they should.

Expressed TCRB transcripts were sequenced because the isolated RNA had all been reverse transcribed beforehand. Sequencing used immunoSEQ multiplex PCR; TCRdb keeps in-frame clones, though not all of them. Of 600,000 to 700,000 clones in the sample, 9.5% to 15% were seen once. CDR1 and CDR2 (germline): SGDLS, YYNGEE. The CDR3 loop spans 16 amino acids. The V end was cut by 0 bases, the J end by 1 base, with 11 bases between. About 100 mL of blood, on average, came from one heparinised draw per donor. The authors sorted CD4+ naive, central memory, regulatory and stem cell-like memory cells via CD45RO/CCR7/CD25/CD127/CD95/CD27. The purity of all sorted populations exceeded 95%.

Sequenced sample: naive CD4+ T cells from blood. The receptor was derived from a young man with type 1 diabetes. This rearrangement joins TRBV9 to TRBJ1-5; the D gene is possibly TRBD1 (6 bases). CDR3 bases: TGTGCCAGCAGCGTAGGAGGGGGGAACAGCAATCAGCCCCAGCATTTT. As protein: CASSVGGGNSNQPQHF.